One sample yielded the 27 T cell receptor beta chains listed below, sequenced in a study of CD8 T cells in Susac syndrome. It was with random hexamers that about 0.45 to 1 ug RNA was reverse transcribed. TCRdb reprocessed the immunoSEQ multiplex PCR reads with MiXCR, giving one entry per CDR3 protein. In the table there are about 120,000 distinct CDR3 sequences, roughly 92% of which are singletons. The sequenced sample was CD8+ T cells from PBMCs. These receptors came from a human donor in good health.

This clonotype was counted once. V is TRBV2 and J is TRBJ2-7; D is unclear. Germline V CDR1 and CDR2: SNHLY, FYNNEI. Trimming pared 7 bases from V and 1 base from J, leaving 8 bases between. CDR3 size: 12 residues. CDR3 sequence: CASIDKSYEQYF. The DNA for the CDR3 is TGTGCCAGCATTGACAAATCCTACGAGCAGTACTTC.

The gene calls are TRBV20-1 and TRBJ2-1; the D gene is possibly TRBD1 (6 bases). V was clipped by 4 bases and J by 4 bases, with 17 bases between them. Germline V gene data show CDR1 as DFQATT and CDR2 as SNEGSKA (reference sequence). This CDR3 region has 15 residues. The CDR3 DNA follows: TGCAGTGCTAAACGGGACACAAGCCGATACAATGAGCAGTTCTTC. Translated, it gives CSAKRDTSRYNEQFF.

The count of this clonotype is one. The J gene is TRBJ2-1, the V gene TRBV5-4, with 9 bases aligning to TRBD2. The trim removed 0 bases at V and 12 bases at J, leaving 13 bases unmatched. The CDR3 has 16 amino acids. CDR1 and CDR2 from the germline V gene are SGHNT and YYREEE (reference sequence). The CDR3 DNA sequence: TGTGCCAGCAGCTTGGTTAGTAGCGGGAGTGCTCTTTTGCAGTTCTTC. Amino acid sequence: CASSLVSSGSALLQFF.

The J gene is TRBJ1-4, the V gene TRBV29-1; a possible D gene is TRBD1 (5 bases). Trimming pared 7 bases from V and 5 bases from J, leaving 8 bases between. This CDR3 is built from 11 residues. Germline CDR1 and CDR2: SQVTM and ANQGSEA. CDR3 sequence: CSGRDNEKLFF. CDR3 coding DNA: TGCAGCGGCCGGGACAATGAAAAACTGTTTTTT.

The V gene is TRBV20-1, the J gene TRBJ1-3; tentative D call: TRBD1 (5 bases). Germline loops: CDR1 DFQATT, CDR2 SNEGSKA (reference sequence). The CDR3 runs 16 residues. V lost 0 bases, J lost 6 bases, and 18 bases lay in between. The CDR3 sequence: CSARDPGPRGENTIYF. CDR3 DNA sequence: TGCAGTGCTAGAGACCCGGGACCCCGCGGGGAAAACACCATATATTTT.

This clonotype was detected only a few times. The rearrangement uses TRBV11-2 and TRBJ1-3, with D unresolved. Germline V gene lookup returns CDR1 SGHAT and CDR2 FQNNGV. The V end lost 1 base, the J end lost 5 bases, and 0 bases lay between the germline ends. This CDR3 region has 11 residues. The CDR3 here is CASSLGNTIYF. The DNA of the CDR3 is TGTGCCAGCAGCTTAGGAAACACCATATATTTT. The complete variable domain, with remaining parts taken from reference TRBV11-2 and TRBJ1-3, reads EAGVAQSPRYKIIEKRQSVAFWCNPISGHATLYWYQQILGQGPKLLIQFQNNGVVDDSQLPKDRFSAERLKGVDSTLKIQPAKLEDSAVYLCASSLGNTIYFGEGSWLTVV.

This clonotype was detected only a few times. The rearrangement links TRBV12-3 or TRBV12-4 to TRBJ1-1; D call uncertain. The CDR3 is made up of 15 amino acids. V lost 3 bases to trimming and J lost 0 bases, with 11 bases between them. CDR3 loop: CASSFTRRVNTEAFF. In nucleotides, the CDR3 is TGTGCCAGCAGTTTTACCAGGAGAGTGAACACTGAAGCTTTCTTT.

The V gene is TRBV20-1, the J gene TRBJ1-1; D is uncertain. CDR1 DFQATT and CDR2 SNEGSKA come from the germline V gene (reference sequence). The CDR3 loop spans 14 amino acids. V was pared by 4 bases and J by 2 bases, with 14 bases between. In DNA form, the CDR3 reads TGCAGTGCTAAACGTGTGGCAGATAACACTGAAGCTTTCTTT. This sequence encodes CSAKRVADNTEAFF.

The chain is built from TRBV6-2 or TRBV6-3 and TRBJ2-7; D remains ambiguous. The germline V gene encodes CDR1 MNHEY and CDR2 SVGEGT. V was clipped by 5 bases and J by 1 base, with 24 bases between them. The CDR3 has 18 amino acids. The DNA of the CDR3 is TGTGCCAGCAGTCAGCGTCCGGCGGCCGCTCCCATTTCCTACGAGCAGTACTTC. This gives the protein CASSQRPAAAPISYEQYF.

V is TRBV29-1 and J is TRBJ2-5, with 8 bases lining up with TRBD1. From germline, CDR1 is SQVTM and CDR2 ANQGSEA. V lost 0 bases and J lost 1; bases outside the gene matches: 10. This CDR3 comprises 17 residues. The CDR3 DNA is TGCAGCGTTGAAGACCCAAACCGCGGACAGGGCCAAGAGACCCAGTACTTC. It codes for CSVEDPNRGQGQETQYF. Using reference TRBV29-1 and TRBJ2-5 for the parts outside the CDR3, the full variable domain is SAVISQKPSRDICQRGTSLTIQCQVDSQVTMMFWYRQQPGQSLTLIATANQGSEATYESGFVIDKFPISRPNLTFSTLTVSNMSPEDSSIYLCSVEDPNRGQGQETQYFGPGTRLLVL.

The chain employs TRBV7-9 and TRBJ2-3; 10 bases match TRBD2. In germline, CDR1 is SEHNR, CDR2 FQNEAQ (reference sequence). The CDR3 covers 13 residues. With 11 bases clipped from V and 2 bases from J, the junction kept 4 bases outside the gene matches. The CDR3, as DNA: TGTGCCGCCGGGACTAGCGACACAGATACGCAGTATTTT. It translates to CAAGTSDTDTQYF. Complete variable domain (other parts from reference TRBV7-9 and TRBJ2-3): DTGVSQNPRHKITKRGQNVTFRCDPISEHNRLYWYRQTLGQGPEFLTYFQNEAQLEKSRLLSDRFSAERPKGSFSTLEIQRTEQGDSAMYLCAAGTSDTDTQYFGPGTRLTVL.

The V gene is TRBV19, the J gene TRBJ2-7; 8 nucleotides align to TRBD1. The CDR3 extends over 14 amino acids. CDR1 and CDR2 from the germline V gene are LNHDA and SQIVND (reference sequence). V shed 5 bases and J 3 bases; nucleotides not matched to a gene: 6. CDR3 loop: CASSFGTGGYEQYF. The CDR3 nucleotides are TGTGCCAGTAGTTTTGGGACAGGAGGCTACGAGCAGTACTTC.

In its sample, this clonotype was seen a few times. The rearrangement joins TRBV4-1 to TRBJ2-7, with D possibly being TRBD1 (6 bases). V was cut by 0 bases and J by 1 base, with 10 bases left in between. The CDR3 totals 15 residues. CDR1 MGHRA and CDR2 YSYEKL come from the germline V gene. CDR3 residues: CASSQDFTGSYEQYF. In nucleotides, the CDR3 is TGCGCCAGCAGCCAAGATTTCACAGGGTCCTACGAGCAGTACTTC.

This chain links TRBV7-9 with TRBJ1-1; D remains ambiguous. The V and J ends lost 1 base and 0 bases respectively, with 6 bases between them. The CDR3 loop spans 14 amino acids. Germline V CDR1 and CDR2: SEHNR, FQNEAQ (reference sequence). CDR3 in amino acids: CASSLGEMNTEAFF. CDR3 in DNA: TGTGCCAGCAGCTTAGGGGAGATGAACACTGAAGCTTTCTTT.

The CDR3 region is CASSLAEVDSGNTIYF. DNA for the CDR3: TGTGCCAGCAGCTTAGCGGAGGTCGACTCTGGAAACACCATATATTTT. The chain joins TRBV7-2 to TRBJ1-3, with D unresolved. V lost 0 bases and J 0 bases, leaving 9 bases between the germline ends. Germline V gene lookup returns CDR1 SGHTA and CDR2 FQGNSA. The CDR3 totals 16 residues.

This chain joins TRBV2 and TRBJ2-3, with 7 bases fitting TRBD1. The CDR3 length is 16 residues. V was clipped by 7 bases and J by 4 bases; unmatched bases: 14. Per the germline V gene, CDR1 is SNHLY and CDR2 is FYNNEI. CDR3 bases: TGTGCCAGCATATCGGCTAAGACAGGGATTCCAGATACGCAGTATTTT. Protein product: CASISAKTGIPDTQYF.

This sequence joins TRBV14 and TRBJ1-6; D may be TRBD1 (6 bases). Looked up from germline, CDR1 is SGHDN and CDR2 is FVKESK. This CDR3 comprises 16 residues. The V and J ends lost 5 bases and 5 bases respectively, with 16 bases between them. The CDR3 sequence: CASSRPGAFNNSPLHF. CDR3 bases: TGTGCCAGCAGCAGGCCGGGGGCGTTTAATAATTCACCCCTCCACTTT.

The chain has TRBV20-1 and TRBJ2-3; D unresolved. Trimming cost V 6 bases and J 1 base, with 11 bases left between them. CDR1 and CDR2 (germline): DFQATT, SNEGSKA (reference sequence). The CDR3 totals 13 residues. CDR3 loop: CSAPLPGTDTQYF. The CDR3, as DNA: TGCAGTGCCCCCCTCCCCGGCACAGATACGCAGTATTTT.

The chain recombines TRBV12-3 or TRBV12-4 with TRBJ1-2; 9 bases align to TRBD1. The CDR3 loop spans 14 amino acids. V lost 1 base and J lost 6; bases outside the gene matches: 3. The CDR3 DNA reads as TGTGCCAGCAGTTTAGACAGGGGGCAGAATGGCTACACCTTC. This gives the protein CASSLDRGQNGYTF.

J is TRBJ2-2 and V is TRBV4-2; no reliable D call. The V end lost 0 bases, the J end lost 5 bases, and 19 bases lay between the germline ends. The germline gives CDR1 LGHNA, CDR2 YNFKEQ. This CDR3 comprises 18 residues. The CDR3 loop is CASSQETRMKHLTGELFF. As DNA, the CDR3 is TGTGCCAGCAGCCAAGAGACCCGCATGAAACACTTAACCGGGGAGCTGTTTTTT.

The genes are TRBV5-1 and TRBJ1-1; D gene ambiguous. Trimming cost V 4 bases and J 2 bases, with 12 bases left between them. The CDR3 is 14 amino acids. Looked up from germline, CDR1 is SGHRS and CDR2 is YFSETQ. In nucleotides, the CDR3 is TGCGCCAGCAGCCTCGGACCGACCAACACTGAAGCTTTCTTT. Its translation: CASSLGPTNTEAFF.

This chain joins TRBV5-1 and TRBJ2-1, with 8 nucleotides matching TRBD1. Losses at the gene ends were 0 bases for V and 3 bases for J; bases not matched to a gene: 5. The CDR3 length is 16 residues. Looked up from germline, CDR1 is SGHRS and CDR2 is YFSETQ. The CDR3 DNA reads as TGCGCCAGCAGCTTGGAAGGCGGGACAGGCTACAATGAGCAGTTCTTC. Amino acid sequence: CASSLEGGTGYNEQFF.

The rearrangement links TRBV20-1 to TRBJ1-1; 12 nucleotides line up with TRBD1. J lost 3 bases, V lost 1 base, and 3 bases had no gene match. Germline values: CDR1 DFQATT, CDR2 SNEGSKA (reference sequence). The CDR3 has 15 amino acids. Here the CDR3 DNA reads TGCAGTGCTAGAGCCGGGACAGGGGGCCACACTGAAGCTTTCTTT. Translation gives CSARAGTGGHTEAFF.

The J gene is TRBJ2-3, the V gene TRBV4-1, with D possibly being TRBD1 (5 bases). In germline, CDR1 is MGHRA, CDR2 YSYEKL. Trimming took 0 bases from V and 6 from J, leaving 13 bases between them. The CDR3 sequence is 15 residues long. DNA of the CDR3: TGCGCCAGCAGCCAAGAGAATAGGGGCGCCGATACGCAGTATTTT. Translated: CASSQENRGADTQYF.

The genes are TRBV3-1 and TRBJ2-3; D possibly uses TRBD1 or TRBD2 (5 bases each). Trimming took off 3 bases at V and 1 base at J, with 8 bases between the two ends. CDR3 length: 14 residues. Germline CDR1 is LGHDT and CDR2 is YNNKEL (reference sequence). CDR3 protein: CASSQRGGTDTQYF. The DNA for the CDR3 is TGTGCCAGCAGCCAGAGGGGAGGCACAGATACGCAGTATTTT.

The chain is built from TRBV19 and TRBJ2-7, with 8 bases that match TRBD1. Germline CDR1 is LNHDA and CDR2 is SQIVND (reference sequence). The CDR3 sequence is 14 residues long. The ends lost 5 bases at V and 2 bases at J; junction bases unmatched: 5. CDR3 amino acids: CASSEGQVTYEQYF. DNA for the CDR3: TGTGCCAGTAGTGAGGGACAGGTAACCTACGAGCAGTACTTC. Based on the CDR3 plus reference TRBV19 and TRBJ2-7, the full variable domain is DGGITQSPKYLFRKEGQNVTLSCEQNLNHDAMYWYRQDPGQGLRLIYYSQIVNDFQKGDIAEGYSVSREKKESFPLTVTSAQKNPTAFYLCASSEGQVTYEQYFGPGTRLTVT.

The genes are TRBV6-5 and TRBJ2-4; D ambiguous. V was clipped by 0 bases and J by 7 bases, with 13 bases between them. The CDR3 consists of 15 residues. Germline lookup yields CDR1 MNHEY and CDR2 SVGAGI. The CDR3 region is CASSYSDGLGNIQYF. The CDR3 coding sequence is TGTGCCAGCAGTTACTCTGACGGTTTGGGGAACATTCAGTACTTC.